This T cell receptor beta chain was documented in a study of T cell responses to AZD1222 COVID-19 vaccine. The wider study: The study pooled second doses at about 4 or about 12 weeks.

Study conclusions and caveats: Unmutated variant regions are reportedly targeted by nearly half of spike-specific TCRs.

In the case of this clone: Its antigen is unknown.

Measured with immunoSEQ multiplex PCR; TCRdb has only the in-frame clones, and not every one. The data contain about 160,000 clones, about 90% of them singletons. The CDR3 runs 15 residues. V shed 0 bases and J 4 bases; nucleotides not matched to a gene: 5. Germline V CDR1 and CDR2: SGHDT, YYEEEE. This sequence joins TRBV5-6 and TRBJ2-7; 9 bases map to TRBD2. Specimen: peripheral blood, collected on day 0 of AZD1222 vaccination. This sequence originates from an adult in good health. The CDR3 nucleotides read TGTGCCAGCAGCTTGGTGGGACTAGCTGAATACGAGCAGTACTTC. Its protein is CASSLVGLAEYEQYF.